This TCR beta chain was observed in a study of shared clonotypes between healthy human individuals. For sorted subsets, approximately 0.2 ug DNA per replicate equaled 30,000 or so T cell genomes. This table comes from immunoSEQ multiplex PCR, and its TCRdb copy is limited to in-frame clones, with some not included. The top ten clones hold under 30% of a sample with 110,000 or so clones, about 62% of them seen once. The ends were cut back, 6 bases at V and 9 bases at J, with 24 bases in the middle. Germline V CDR1 and CDR2: MNHEY, SMNVEV (reference sequence). This CDR3 contains 16 residues. CD8 memory merged CD45RO+ cells and CCR7-negative CD45RA+ TemRA cells into one population.

This sequence was found in a woman aged 30 to 39 in good health. The material sequenced was memory CD8+ T cells sorted from blood. Sample subset: CD45RO+ cells pooled with CCR7-negative TemRA cells. This chain links TRBV27 with TRBJ2-1; possibly TRBD1 for D (7 bases). CDR3 residues: CASSPRGESAGREQFF. CDR3 bases: TGTGCCAGCAGCCCCAGGGGGGAGTCCGCCGGGCGTGAGCAGTTCTTC.